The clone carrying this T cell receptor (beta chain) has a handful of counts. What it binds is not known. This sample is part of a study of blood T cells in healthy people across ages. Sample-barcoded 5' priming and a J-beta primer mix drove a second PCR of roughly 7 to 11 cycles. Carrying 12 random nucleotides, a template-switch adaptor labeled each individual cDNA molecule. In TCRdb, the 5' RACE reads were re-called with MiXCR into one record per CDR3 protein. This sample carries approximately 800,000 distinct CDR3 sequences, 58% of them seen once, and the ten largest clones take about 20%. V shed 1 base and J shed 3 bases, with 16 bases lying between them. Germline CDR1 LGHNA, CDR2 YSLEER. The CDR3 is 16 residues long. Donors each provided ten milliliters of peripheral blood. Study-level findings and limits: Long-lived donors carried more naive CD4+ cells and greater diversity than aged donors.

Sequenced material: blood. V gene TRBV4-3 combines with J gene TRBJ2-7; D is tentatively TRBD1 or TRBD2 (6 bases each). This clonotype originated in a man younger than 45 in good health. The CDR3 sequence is CASSQVHPGAGYEQYF. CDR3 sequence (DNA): TGCGCCAGCAGCCAAGTACACCCGGGGGCAGGCTACGAGCAGTACTTC.